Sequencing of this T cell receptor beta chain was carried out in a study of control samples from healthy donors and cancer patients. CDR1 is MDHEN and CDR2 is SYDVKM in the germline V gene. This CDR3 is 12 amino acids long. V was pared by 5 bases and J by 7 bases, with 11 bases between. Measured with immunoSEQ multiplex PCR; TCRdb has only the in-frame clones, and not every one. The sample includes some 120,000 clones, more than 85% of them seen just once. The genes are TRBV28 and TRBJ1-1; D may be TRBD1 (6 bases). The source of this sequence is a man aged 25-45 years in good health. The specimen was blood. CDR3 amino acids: CASSGGAREAFF. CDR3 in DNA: TGTGCCAGCAGTGGGGGGGCGCGTGAAGCTTTCTTT.